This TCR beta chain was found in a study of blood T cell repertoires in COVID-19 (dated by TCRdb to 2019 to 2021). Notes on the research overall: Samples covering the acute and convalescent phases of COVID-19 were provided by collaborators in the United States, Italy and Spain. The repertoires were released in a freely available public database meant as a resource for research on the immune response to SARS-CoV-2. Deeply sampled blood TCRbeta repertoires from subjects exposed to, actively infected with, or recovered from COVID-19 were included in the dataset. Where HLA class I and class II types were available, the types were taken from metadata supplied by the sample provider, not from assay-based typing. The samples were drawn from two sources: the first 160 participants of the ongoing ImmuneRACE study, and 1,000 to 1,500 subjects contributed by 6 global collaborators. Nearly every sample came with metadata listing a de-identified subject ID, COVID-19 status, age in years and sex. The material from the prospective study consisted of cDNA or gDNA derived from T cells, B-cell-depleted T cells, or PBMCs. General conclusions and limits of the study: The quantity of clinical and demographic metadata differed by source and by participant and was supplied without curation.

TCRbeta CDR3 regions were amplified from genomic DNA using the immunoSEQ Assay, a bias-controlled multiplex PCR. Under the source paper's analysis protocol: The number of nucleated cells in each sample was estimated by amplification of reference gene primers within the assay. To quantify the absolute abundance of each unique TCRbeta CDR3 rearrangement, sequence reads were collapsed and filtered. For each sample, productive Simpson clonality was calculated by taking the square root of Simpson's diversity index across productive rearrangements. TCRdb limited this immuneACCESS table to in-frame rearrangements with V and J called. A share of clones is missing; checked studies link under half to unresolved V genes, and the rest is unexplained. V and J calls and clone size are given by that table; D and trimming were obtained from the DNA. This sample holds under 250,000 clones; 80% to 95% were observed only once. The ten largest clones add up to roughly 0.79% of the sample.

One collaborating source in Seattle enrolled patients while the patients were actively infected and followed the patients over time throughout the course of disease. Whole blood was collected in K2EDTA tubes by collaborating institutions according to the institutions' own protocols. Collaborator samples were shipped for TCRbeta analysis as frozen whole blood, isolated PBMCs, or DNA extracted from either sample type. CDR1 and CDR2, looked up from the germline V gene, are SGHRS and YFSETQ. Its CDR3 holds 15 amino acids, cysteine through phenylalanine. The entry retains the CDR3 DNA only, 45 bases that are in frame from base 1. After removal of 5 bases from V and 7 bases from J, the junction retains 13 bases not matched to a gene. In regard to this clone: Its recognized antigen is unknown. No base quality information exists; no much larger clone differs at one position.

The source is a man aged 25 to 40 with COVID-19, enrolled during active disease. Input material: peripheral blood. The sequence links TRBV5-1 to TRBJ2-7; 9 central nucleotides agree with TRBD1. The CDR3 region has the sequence CASRKITGQGWEQYF. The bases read TGCGCCAGCAGGAAAATAACAGGACAGGGGTGGGAGCAGTACTTC.